The 3 T cell receptor beta chains below were found in one sample sequenced in a study of vaccination and CD4 T cells after COVID-19. Once obtained from cultured CD4+ T cells, the DNA was sequenced using the Oncomine TCR Beta short-read assay. A single record per CDR3 protein comes from TCRdb applying MiXCR to the PCR reads. The table includes about 14,000 distinct CDR3 sequences, 51% detected once. No antigen has been assigned to these receptors. Noted treatment: roughly 10-day PBMC culture with coronavirus spike peptide pools or control peptides (ViraFEST assay). Sequencing used CD4+ T cells from blood, cultured in vitro, obtained before SARS-CoV-2 vaccination. The receptors originated from a human donor who had recovered from COVID-19.

The chain has TRBV6-5 and TRBJ1-2; possibly TRBD1 for D (5 bases). V shed 2 bases and J shed 5 bases, with 15 bases lying between them. Looked up from germline, CDR1 is MNHEY and CDR2 is SVGAGI. The CDR3 is 15 amino acids. The CDR3 is CASSYVGGRGYGYTF. Here the CDR3 DNA reads TGTGCCAGCAGTTACGTAGGTGGTAGGGGTTATGGCTACACCTTC.

This clonotype was counted between two and nine times. The genes are TRBV27 and TRBJ2-1, with D tentatively TRBD2 (5 bases). CDR1 and CDR2 from the germline V gene are MNHEY and SMNVEV (reference sequence). V was cut by 5 bases and J by 1 base, with 15 bases left in between. The CDR3 extends over 16 amino acids. CDR3 loop: CASSPPSPRSYNEQFF. DNA of the CDR3: TGTGCCAGCAGTCCACCTAGCCCACGGTCCTACAATGAGCAGTTCTTC.

As concerns this clonotype: This clone may be a read error of a much larger clone one base away. V gene TRBV30 combines with J gene TRBJ2-5; no clear D. The CDR3 totals 14 residues. The germline V gene has CDR1 GTSNPN and CDR2 SVGIG (reference sequence). Trimming stripped 1 base from V and 2 bases from J, with 11 bases between. CDR3 in DNA: TGTGCCTGGAGTGGCGACGGGTGGCAAGAGACCCAGTACTTC. This translates into CAWSGDGWQETQYF. Full variable domain (remainder filled in from reference TRBV30 and TRBJ2-5): SQTIHQWPATLVQPVGSPLSLECTVEGTSNPNLYWYRQAAGRGLQLLFYSVGIGQISSEVPQNLSASRPQDRQFILSSKKLLLSDSGFYLCAWSGDGWQETQYFGPGTRLLVL.